This is a list of T cell receptor beta chains from one sample in a study of blood T cell repertoires in COVID-19. Sequenced by immunoSEQ multiplex PCR; TCRdb stores in-frame clones only, minus some. This repertoire shows 150,000 or so clones, about nine tenths found once; its top ten account for roughly 4%. The specimen was PBMCs or T cells enriched from blood (not recorded which). The source is a woman aged 40-49 years who had been exposed to COVID-19. Both conserved end residues are part of each CDR3. D genes are given only for firm matches. Size is omitted from some rows. Given values are once, few, many or a class for expanded clones.

once,TRBV7-2,TRBD1,TRBJ1-3,16,CASSKHRGGPGNTIYF,TGTGCCAGCAGCAAACACAGGGGAGGCCCTGGAAACACCATATATTTT
NA,TRBV4-1,TRBD2,TRBJ2-1,18,CASSQDAASGGLYNEQFF,TGCGCCAGCAGCCAAGACGCGGCTAGCGGGGGCCTCTACAATGAGCAGTTCTTC
few,TRBV29-1,NA,TRBJ2-7,11,CSGKGIYEQYF,TGCAGCGGTAAGGGGATCTACGAGCAGTACTTC
few,TRBV19,NA,TRBJ1-5,12,CASNLNHQPQHF,TGTGCCAGCAACTTGAACCATCAGCCCCAGCATTTT
NA,TRBV5-1,TRBD1,TRBJ2-7,16,CASSLDRTGLSYEQYF,TGCGCCAGCAGCTTGGACCGGACAGGCCTCTCCTACGAGCAGTACTTC
NA,TRBV9,TRBD1,TRBJ2-7,15,CASSQGQGMAYEQYF,TGTGCCAGCAGTCAAGGACAGGGAATGGCCTACGAGCAGTACTTC
NA,TRBV9,NA,TRBJ2-7,15,CASSVRGDQGYEQYF,TGTGCCAGCAGCGTACGGGGTGACCAAGGCTACGAGCAGTACTTC
NA,TRBV2,NA,TRBJ1-4,15,CASSESLALDEKLFF,TGTGCCAGCAGTGAAAGCCTAGCCTTAGACGAAAAACTGTTTTTT
NA,TRBV4-1,NA,TRBJ2-1,15,CASSQDRLAYGEQFF,TGCGCCAGCAGCCAAGATCGGCTAGCTTACGGTGAGCAGTTCTTC
NA,TRBV2,TRBD1,TRBJ1-1,12,CASSPGGTEAFF,TGTGCCAGCAGTCCAGGGGGCACTGAAGCTTTCTTT
NA,TRBV24-1,TRBD1,TRBJ1-2,13,CATSDLQTGAYTF,TGTGCCACCAGTGATTTGCAAACAGGGGCCTACACCTTC
NA,TRBV7-9,NA,TRBJ2-2,17,CASSSGMSGTNTGELFF,TGTGCCAGCAGCTCCGGGATGTCGGGGACGAACACCGGGGAGCTGTTTTTT
NA,TRBV4-1,NA,TRBJ1-1,13,CASSHPRGTEAFF,TGCGCCAGCAGCCATCCCCGAGGAACTGAAGCTTTCTTT
once,TRBV27,TRBD1,TRBJ1-6,15,CASRRYRDRGSPLHF,TGTGCCAGCAGGCGCTACCGGGACAGGGGTTCACCCCTCCACTTT
NA,TRBV6-5,NA,TRBJ1-5,14,CASSYSNVGQPQHF,TGTGCCAGCAGTTACTCGAATGTCGGTCAGCCCCAGCATTTT
NA,TRBV19,NA,TRBJ1-1,11,CASRGFTEAFF,TGTGCCAGTCGCGGATTCACTGAAGCTTTCTTT
once,TRBV7-3,TRBD1,TRBJ2-7,14,CASSVGDRSYEQYF,TGTGCCAGCAGCGTAGGGGACAGATCCTACGAGCAGTACTTC
NA,TRBV19,NA,TRBJ1-1,14,CASRSSSWNTEAFF,TGTGCCAGTAGATCGTCGTCTTGGAACACTGAAGCTTTCTTT
few,TRBV27,NA,TRBJ1-4,16,CASSPRDTPTNEKLFF,TGTGCCAGCAGTCCCCGGGACACCCCAACTAATGAAAAACTGTTTTTT
NA,TRBV10-1,NA,TRBJ2-2,14,CASGSGADTGELFF,TGCGCCAGCGGGTCAGGGGCGGACACCGGGGAGCTGTTTTTT
once,TRBV7-8,NA,TRBJ2-2,16,CASSLYASTNTGELFF,TGTGCCAGCAGCTTATACGCCAGTACGAACACCGGGGAGCTGTTTTTT
NA,TRBV5-4,NA,TRBJ1-1,14,CASSLNRANTEAFF,TGTGCCAGCAGCTTGAACAGGGCGAACACTGAAGCTTTCTTT
NA,TRBV5-4,NA,TRBJ1-1,16,CASSLAIGIQNTEAFF,TGTGCCAGCAGCTTGGCCATCGGGATCCAGAACACTGAAGCTTTCTTT
NA,TRBV6-5,NA,TRBJ2-7,14,CASTTTGTSYEQYF,TGTGCCAGCACTACGACAGGTACCTCCTACGAGCAGTACTTC
once,TRBV28,TRBD2,TRBJ2-3,14,CASRLAGGADTQYF,TGTGCCAGCAGATTAGCGGGAGGGGCAGATACGCAGTATTTT
NA,TRBV9,TRBD2,TRBJ2-1,19,CASSVVELAGGSSYNEQFF,TGTGCCAGCAGCGTAGTAGAACTAGCGGGGGGAAGCTCCTACAATGAGCAGTTCTTC
NA,TRBV5-1,TRBD2,TRBJ2-5,15,CASSTIAGDGETQYF,TGCGCCAGCAGCACAATAGCGGGAGACGGAGAGACCCAGTACTTC
NA,TRBV4-1,NA,TRBJ2-7,14,CASSQRGGAYEQYF,TGCGCCAGCAGCCAAAGGGGGGGTGCCTACGAGCAGTACTTC
NA,TRBV11-2,NA,TRBJ2-5,19,CASSLDTSDYLTEEETQYF,TGTGCCAGCAGCTTAGATACGTCGGACTATCTAACCGAAGAAGAGACCCAGTACTTC
NA,TRBV3-1/TRBV3-2,TRBD2,TRBJ2-3,15,CASRLAGGHQDTQYF,TGTGCCAGCAGACTAGCGGGGGGGCATCAAGATACGCAGTATTTT
once,TRBV15,NA,TRBJ2-5,17,CATSRDLSRAGIETQYF,TGTGCCACCAGCAGAGATTTGTCTAGGGCGGGGATAGAGACCCAGTACTTC
few,TRBV19,TRBD2,TRBJ2-2,15,CASIAAGGLKGELFF,TGTGCCAGTATAGCAGCGGGAGGGCTTAAAGGGGAGCTGTTTTTT
NA,TRBV6-5,NA,TRBJ2-4,15,CASSYRYRDGNIQYF,TGTGCCAGCAGTTATCGGTACAGGGATGGAAACATTCAGTACTTC
NA,TRBV7-9,TRBD1,TRBJ1-3,17,CASSSSTQWTGGNTIYF,TGTGCCAGCAGCTCCTCAACCCAATGGACAGGGGGGAACACCATATATTTT
NA,TRBV28,NA,TRBJ2-7,10,CASSGYEQYF,TGTGCCAGCAGCGGGTACGAGCAGTACTTC
NA,TRBV13,NA,TRBJ1-6,15,CASSGRDMGRSPLHF,TGTGCCAGCAGCGGACGGGACATGGGCCGTTCACCCCTCCACTTT
NA,TRBV28,NA,TRBJ1-1,12,CASSLSRDEAFF,TGTGCCAGCAGTTTAAGCCGGGATGAAGCTTTCTTT
NA,TRBV12-3/TRBV12-4,NA,TRBJ1-2,13,CASSLRQGGGYTF,TGTGCCAGCAGTTTAAGGCAGGGAGGTGGCTACACCTTC
NA,TRBV6-4,TRBD1,TRBJ2-1,15,CASSDLETGSNEQFF,TGTGCCAGCAGTGACCTTGAGACAGGGAGCAATGAGCAGTTCTTC
NA,TRBV10-3,NA,TRBJ1-1,14,CAITRLSFDTEAFF,TGTGCCATCACCCGGTTGAGTTTCGACACTGAAGCTTTCTTT
NA,TRBV9,NA,TRBJ1-5,12,CASSVQGGPQHF,TGTGCCAGCAGCGTACAGGGCGGGCCCCAGCATTTT
NA,TRBV15,TRBD1,TRBJ1-1,15,CATSSEGGADTEAFF,TGTGCCACCAGCAGTGAAGGGGGCGCGGACACTGAAGCTTTCTTT
NA,TRBV4-1,TRBD1,TRBJ1-1,18,CASSHSRDRGRRDTEAFF,TGCGCCAGCAGCCACTCCCGGGACAGGGGGCGCAGAGACACTGAAGCTTTCTTT
NA,TRBV6-5,NA,TRBJ1-6,13,CASRRTDNSPLHF,TGTGCCAGCAGGCGGACAGATAATTCACCCCTCCACTTT
NA,TRBV14,NA,TRBJ2-6,17,CASAGGGLLSGANVLTF,TGTGCCAGCGCTGGAGGGGGCCTTCTCTCTGGGGCCAACGTCCTGACTTTC
once,TRBV5-4,NA,TRBJ2-1,16,CASSLGVRGTPIEQFF,TGTGCCAGCAGCTTGGGGGTAAGGGGGACCCCAATTGAGCAGTTCTTC
NA,TRBV6-2/TRBV6-3,TRBD1,TRBJ1-5,14,CASSPGTDNQPQHF,TGTGCCAGCAGCCCCGGGACAGACAATCAGCCCCAGCATTTT
NA,TRBV29-1,NA,TRBJ2-7,13,CSAKDSSTVEQYF,TGCAGCGCCAAGGACAGCTCAACAGTCGAGCAGTACTTC
NA,TRBV6-1,NA,TRBJ2-7,15,CASSEFWSLTYEQYF,TGTGCCAGCAGTGAATTTTGGAGTCTGACCTACGAGCAGTACTTC
NA,TRBV19,NA,TRBJ2-2,15,CASSVQTANTGELFF,TGTGCCAGTAGTGTACAGACCGCGAACACCGGGGAGCTGTTTTTT
NA,TRBV7-9,NA,TRBJ1-1,16,CASSPGGGARWTEAFF,TGTGCCAGCAGCCCTGGGGGGGGCGCCCGATGGACTGAAGCTTTCTTT
NA,TRBV2,NA,TRBJ1-2,15,CASSERRGHFYGYTF,TGTGCCAGCAGTGAACGACGGGGACATTTCTATGGCTACACCTTC
NA,TRBV5-1,NA,TRBJ2-7,13,CASSPRGSYEQYF,TGCGCCAGCAGCCCCCGGGGTTCCTACGAGCAGTACTTC
NA,TRBV15,NA,TRBJ1-2,16,CATSRDRSLPPPGYTF,TGTGCCACCAGCAGAGATCGAAGCCTACCACCGCCTGGCTACACCTTC
NA,TRBV3-1/TRBV3-2,TRBD2,TRBJ2-7,15,CASSQPAGASEEQYF,TGTGCCAGCAGCCAACCAGCGGGAGCTTCAGAAGAGCAGTACTTC
NA,TRBV6-5,TRBD1,TRBJ1-2,15,CASSTNGQGANGYTF,TGTGCCAGCAGTACCAACGGACAGGGGGCTAATGGCTACACCTTC
NA,TRBV2,TRBD2,TRBJ2-1,17,CASSVAGGPSSYNEQFF,TGTGCCAGTAGTGTAGCGGGAGGCCCGAGCTCCTACAATGAGCAGTTCTTC
NA,TRBV7-2,NA,TRBJ1-2,13,CASRRKINYGYTF,TGTGCCAGCAGGAGAAAGATTAACTATGGCTACACCTTC
NA,TRBV6-2/TRBV6-3,TRBD1,TRBJ1-5,16,CASSYPGQNSNQPQHF,TGTGCCAGCAGTTACCCGGGACAGAATAGCAATCAGCCCCAGCATTTT